The 6 T cell receptor beta chains given below trace back to one sample, sequenced in a study of control samples from healthy donors and cancer patients. Some clones are missing from TCRdb's copy, which holds only in-frame ones; the method was immunoSEQ multiplex PCR. Here the sample spans some 95,000 clones, around nine tenths being singletons. What was sequenced was blood. The receptors shown here come from a man aged 30 to 39 in good health.

The chain recombines TRBV7-2 with TRBJ2-7; 13 bases align to TRBD2. This CDR3 spans 16 amino acids. CDR1 is SGHTA and CDR2 is FQGNSA in the germline V gene. Trimming cost V 4 bases and J 5 bases; bases outside gene matches: 8. CDR3: CASSSELAGGPHEQYF. Here the CDR3 DNA reads TGTGCCAGCAGCTCAGAACTAGCGGGAGGGCCTCACGAGCAGTACTTC.

The chain is built from TRBV10-3 and TRBJ1-4; D may be TRBD1 (5 bases). The germline gives CDR1 ENHRY, CDR2 SYGVKD. V was cut by 8 bases and J by 4 bases, with 11 bases left in between. CDR3 length: 13 amino acids. The CDR3 nucleotides are TGTGCCATCGGGGGGACGGATAATGAAAAACTGTTTTTT. Protein product: CAIGGTDNEKLFF.

This clone was observed once. The chain combines TRBV11-2 with TRBJ2-3, with a tentative D call TRBD2 (5 bases). This CDR3 is 15 amino acids long. V was cut by 3 bases and J by 0 bases, with 10 bases left in between. Per germline, CDR1 SGHAT and CDR2 FQNNGV. CDR3 bases: TGTGCCAGCAGCTTTCTGGGCGGGAGCACAGATACGCAGTATTTT. This translates into CASSFLGGSTDTQYF. The variable domain in full, completed from reference TRBV11-2 and TRBJ2-3, reads EAGVAQSPRYKIIEKRQSVAFWCNPISGHATLYWYQQILGQGPKLLIQFQNNGVVDDSQLPKDRFSAERLKGVDSTLKIQPAKLEDSAVYLCASSFLGGSTDTQYFGPGTRLTVL.

The V call is TRBV5-1, the J call TRBJ2-5; D not resolved. The CDR3 totals 15 residues. The V gene's germline CDR1 is SGHRS and CDR2 YFSETQ. The V end lost 0 bases, the J end lost 1 base, and 10 bases lay between the germline ends. The CDR3 here is CASSLDGLLQETQYF. The CDR3, as DNA: TGCGCCAGCAGCTTGGACGGTCTCCTCCAAGAGACCCAGTACTTC.

J is TRBJ1-2 and V is TRBV24-1, with a possible D match to TRBD1 (5 bases). V lost 4 bases, J lost 5 bases, and 13 bases lay in between. This CDR3 is 14 amino acids long. The germline V gene encodes CDR1 KGHDR and CDR2 SFDVKD. CDR3 in amino acids: CATSDPSGPYGYTF. The CDR3 nucleotides are TGTGCCACCAGTGACCCCTCGGGACCATATGGCTACACCTTC.

Only one count was recorded for this clone. A read error may produce the germline difference seen at one junction end. The chain joins TRBV28 to TRBJ2-1; no firm D call. Germline CDR1 MDHEN, CDR2 SYDVKM. This CDR3 has 17 amino acids. The CDR3 DNA reads TGTGCCAGCAGCTCGACAACTCCAGCAGCCCTTTACAATAAGCAGTTCTTC. Protein sequence: CASSSTTPAALYNKQFF.